This T cell receptor beta chain was captured by sequencing in a study of shared clonotypes between healthy human individuals. Study context: The cohort comprised a couple of women and a few men. Their ages spanned 18 to 49 years. Study outcomes and limitations: Of the naive CD4 clonotypes, around 4.9% were shared across a handful of donors.

Germline V gene lookup returns CDR1 MNHEY and CDR2 SMNVEV (reference sequence). Trimming stripped 2 bases from V and 0 bases from J, with 13 bases between. The CDR3 extends over 16 amino acids. Remarks on this clone: Its target is unknown.

Researchers divided each subset's genomic DNA evenly across several immunoSEQ plates. Only in-frame clones appear in the TCRdb table, and some are missing; sequencing was by immunoSEQ multiplex PCR. In the table there are approximately 2.5 million clones, approximately 90% of which are singletons. Both subsets, CD45RA+ naive and CD45RA-negative memory, were split from the CD4+ cells. The chain links TRBV27 to TRBJ2-5; D possibly corresponds to TRBD2 (6 bases). Sequenced input: naive CD4+ T cells sorted from blood. Indicated subset: CD45RA+ positively selected. The receptor was isolated from a man aged 18 to 29 in good health. In DNA, the CDR3 is TGTGCCAGCAGTTTAGGGAGGCTCGTTTACCAAGAGACCCAGTACTTC. It encodes CASSLGRLVYQETQYF.